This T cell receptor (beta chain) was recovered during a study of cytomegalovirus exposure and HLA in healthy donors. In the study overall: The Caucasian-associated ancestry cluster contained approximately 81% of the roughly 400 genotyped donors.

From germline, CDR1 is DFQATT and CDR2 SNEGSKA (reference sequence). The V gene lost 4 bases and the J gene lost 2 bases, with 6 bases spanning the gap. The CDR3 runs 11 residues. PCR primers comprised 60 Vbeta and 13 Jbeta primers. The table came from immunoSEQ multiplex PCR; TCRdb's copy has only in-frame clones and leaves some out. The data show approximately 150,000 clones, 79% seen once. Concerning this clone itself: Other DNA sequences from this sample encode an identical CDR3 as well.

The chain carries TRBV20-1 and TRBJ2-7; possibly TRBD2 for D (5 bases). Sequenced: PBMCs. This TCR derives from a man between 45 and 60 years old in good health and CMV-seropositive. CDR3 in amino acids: CSATTTYEQYF. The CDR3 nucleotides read TGCAGTGCTACGACTACCTACGAGCAGTACTTC.